This entry lists 15 T cell receptor beta chains sequenced from one sample in a study of blood T cell repertoires in COVID-19. Some clones are missing from TCRdb's copy, which holds only in-frame ones; the method was immunoSEQ multiplex PCR. The data show roughly 41,000 clones, 65% to 75% seen once. The sequenced sample consisted of peripheral blood. These receptors were collected from a man in his sixties or seventies with COVID-19, enrolled during active disease.

This chain's CDR3 is CASSIGQGIPEQYF. DNA for the CDR3: TGTGCCAGCAGCATCGGACAGGGGATCCCGGAGCAGTACTTC. The rearrangement joins TRBV7-6 to TRBJ2-7; 9 nucleotides align to TRBD1. Losses at the gene ends were 5 bases for V and 7 bases for J; bases not matched to a gene: 9. The CDR3 consists of 14 residues. Germline V gene lookup returns CDR1 SGHVS and CDR2 FNYEAQ.

The chain recombines TRBV10-2 with TRBJ1-6; no reliable D call. CDR1 WSHSY and CDR2 SAAADI come from the germline V gene. The V end was cut by 6 bases, the J end by 10 bases, with 13 bases between. CDR3 length: 13 residues. The CDR3 loop reads CASRQEDDSPLHF. The CDR3 DNA sequence: TGCGCCAGCAGGCAGGAAGACGACTCACCCCTCCACTTT.

For the CDR3, the DNA is TGCGCCAGCAGCCAAGGAGCGTGGGCGCAGGGAGATACGCAGTATTTT. Residues: CASSQGAWAQGDTQYF. The chain is built from TRBV4-3 and TRBJ2-3, with D possibly being TRBD1 (5 bases). Germline V gene sequence: CDR1 LGHNA, CDR2 YSLEER. The CDR3 contains 16 residues. The V gene lost 1 base and the J gene lost 5 bases, with 16 bases spanning the gap.

This chain connects TRBV20-1 to TRBJ1-2; no clear D gene. The CDR3 loop spans 11 amino acids. Per germline, CDR1 DFQATT and CDR2 SNEGSKA (reference sequence). V shed 3 bases and J shed 10 bases, with 12 bases lying between them. CDR3 in amino acids: CSARPELVYTF. The CDR3 nucleotides read TGCAGTGCTAGGCCGGAGCTGGTCTACACCTTC.

The chain joins TRBV30 to TRBJ1-1; the D is unclear. The CDR3 is made up of 14 amino acids. V lost 4 bases and J 6 bases, leaving 18 bases between the germline ends. The germline V gene encodes CDR1 GTSNPN and CDR2 SVGIG (reference sequence). This chain's CDR3 is CAWTSYGPGAEAFF. In DNA form, the CDR3 reads TGTGCCTGGACCTCTTATGGGCCCGGGGCTGAAGCTTTCTTT.

The chain has TRBV6-1 and TRBJ1-5; D is uncertain. The V and J ends lost 2 bases and 3 bases respectively, with 11 bases between them. This CDR3 has 15 residues. Germline lookup yields CDR1 MNHNS and CDR2 SASEGT. The CDR3 region has the DNA TGTGCCAGCAGTGAACTGGGAGGTAACAATCAGCCCCAGCATTTT. This translates into CASSELGGNNQPQHF.

The rearrangement joins TRBV7-8 to TRBJ1-6; D is uncertain. The CDR3 loop spans 16 amino acids. Germline loops: CDR1 SGHVS, CDR2 FQNEAQ. Between the trimmed V and J ends, which lost 6 bases and 4 bases, there was a span of 16 bases. CDR3 protein: CASRDQTNTYNSPLHF. CDR3 in DNA: TGTGCCAGCAGAGACCAGACAAACACTTATAATTCACCCCTCCACTTT.

CDR3 residues: CSAKFTTALHF. CDR3 nucleotide sequence: TGCAGTGCTAAGTTTACTACGGCCCTCCACTTT. This rearrangement joins TRBV20-1 to TRBJ1-6; D not certain. Germline assignment: CDR1 DFQATT and CDR2 SNEGSKA (reference sequence). V lost 4 bases, J lost 14 bases, and 12 bases lay in between. The CDR3 contains 11 residues.

V and J are TRBV6-6 and TRBJ2-7, with 12 bases identical to TRBD1. This CDR3 contains 16 residues. In germline, CDR1 is MNHNY, CDR2 SVGAGI (reference sequence). J gave up 7 bases and V 0 bases, and 7 bases lay outside the gene matches. The CDR3 DNA reads as TGTGCCAGCAGTTACTCGGGGGGACAGGGGGCTGGGGAGCAGTACTTC. It translates to CASSYSGGQGAGEQYF.

The J gene is TRBJ2-7, the V gene TRBV6-6, with D possibly matching TRBD1 (6 bases). Trimming took off 6 bases at V and 3 bases at J, with 12 bases between the two ends. The germline V gene has CDR1 MNHNY and CDR2 SVGAGI (reference sequence). This CDR3 spans 13 amino acids. Here the CDR3 DNA reads TGTGCCAGCAGCCTCGACAGGAACTACGAGCAGTACTTC. Translated, it gives CASSLDRNYEQYF.

The chain links TRBV21-1 to TRBJ1-4; TRBD1 is the table's D call and was not checked against the DNA. TRBV21-1 is flagged as a pseudogene. The CDR3 contains 15 residues. CDR3 amino acids: CASSTLTATNEKLFF. In nucleotides, the CDR3 is TGTGCCAGCAGCACCCTGACAGCAACTAATGAAAAACTGTTTTTT.

This sequence joins TRBV19 and TRBJ2-2; perhaps TRBD1 as D (6 bases). The V gene's germline CDR1 is LNHDA and CDR2 SQIVND (reference sequence). Trimming pared 2 bases from V and 6 bases from J, leaving 13 bases between. The length of the CDR3 is 15 residues. Written as DNA, the CDR3 is TGTGCCAGTAGTATATCATCCAGGGGAGCCGGGGAGCTGTTTTTT. Protein sequence: CASSISSRGAGELFF.

The chain has TRBV3-1 (or the pseudogene TRBV3-2) and TRBJ1-5, with a possible D match to TRBD1 (5 bases). CDR1 and CDR2 from the germline V gene are LGHDT and YNNKEL (reference sequence). V lost 0 bases, J lost 7 bases, and 7 bases lay in between. The CDR3 has 13 residues. The CDR3 sequence: CASSQDREQPQHF. The CDR3, as DNA: TGTGCCAGCAGCCAAGACAGGGAACAGCCCCAGCATTTT.

This clone occurred once. The chain combines TRBV7-6 with TRBJ2-3; TRBD1 agrees at 12 bases. V shed 4 bases and J 7 bases; nucleotides not matched to a gene: 15. CDR3 length: 18 amino acids. Per the germline V gene, CDR1 is SGHVS and CDR2 is FNYEAQ. CDR3 nucleotide sequence: TGTGCCAGCAGCTCAAGGGGGACAGGGGGCGTCACTAGATATACGCAGTATTTT. Its protein product is CASSSRGTGGVTRYTQYF.

V gene TRBV7-2 combines with J gene TRBJ1-1; D unclear. From germline, CDR1 is SGHTA and CDR2 FQGNSA. V gave up 3 bases and J gave up 4 bases, with 15 bases separating them. CDR3 length equals 15 residues. The CDR3: CASSLGGAEGTEAFF. The CDR3, as DNA: TGTGCCAGCAGCTTGGGCGGTGCAGAGGGCACTGAAGCTTTCTTT.